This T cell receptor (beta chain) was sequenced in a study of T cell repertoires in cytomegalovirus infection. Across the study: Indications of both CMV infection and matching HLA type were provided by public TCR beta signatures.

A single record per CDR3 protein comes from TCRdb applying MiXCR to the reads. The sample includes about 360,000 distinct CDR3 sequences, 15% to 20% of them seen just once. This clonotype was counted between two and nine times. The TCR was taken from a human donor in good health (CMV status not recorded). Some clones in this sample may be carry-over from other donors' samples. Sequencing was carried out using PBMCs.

In DNA, the CDR3 is TGTGCCAGCACCCTCCGGGACAGCTCCGAGCAGTACTTC. Residues: CASTLRDSSEQYF. The chain employs TRBV7-9 and TRBJ2-7, with TRBD1 identical over 7 bases. CDR1 SEHNR and CDR2 FQNEAQ come from the germline V gene (reference sequence). V lost 7 bases, J lost 6 bases, and 9 bases stayed unmatched. This CDR3 is built from 13 residues.